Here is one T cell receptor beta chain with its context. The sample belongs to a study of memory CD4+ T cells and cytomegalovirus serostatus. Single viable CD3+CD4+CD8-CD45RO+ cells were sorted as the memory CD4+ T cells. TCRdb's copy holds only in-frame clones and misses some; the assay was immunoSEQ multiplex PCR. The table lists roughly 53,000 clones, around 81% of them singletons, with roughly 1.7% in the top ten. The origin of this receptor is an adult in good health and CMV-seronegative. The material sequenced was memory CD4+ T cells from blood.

DNA for the CDR3: TGCAGCGTTGGGTATAGACAGGGTAGCGAGCAGTTCTTC. Translation: CSVGYRQGSEQFF. The chain links TRBV29-1 to TRBJ2-1; 7 bases line up with TRBD1. V lost 4 bases and J lost 10; bases outside the gene matches: 10. In germline, CDR1 is SQVTM, CDR2 ANQGSEA. This CDR3 spans 13 amino acids.